The table lists the clone carrying this T cell receptor (beta chain) with many counts. Antigen: not known. The CDR3 is made up of 17 amino acids. Germline V gene lookup returns CDR1 DFQATT and CDR2 SNEGSKA (reference sequence). J was trimmed by 9 bases and V by 6 bases; bases with no gene match: 19. The authors built TCR beta libraries using iRepertoire HTBI primers and Arm-PCR of CDR3 regions. TCRdb reprocessed the multiplex PCR reads with MiXCR, giving one entry per CDR3 protein. This sample carries roughly 400,000 distinct CDR3 sequences, 15% to 20% of them seen once, and the ten largest clones take 20% to 25%. The data originate from a study of regulatory T cells in long-lasting Graves disease. Turning to the study itself: The study enrolled newly diagnosed Graves' patients on antithyroid drugs under 3 months.

Study results and caveats: The small sample size may have reduced accuracy.

Documented time point: newly diagnosed GD, antithyroid drugs for less than 3 months. TCR sequences were obtained from RNA taken from PBMCs. This sample was also put to use in a study of T cells in Graves' hyperthyroidism and ophthalmopathy.

The sequence came from a woman aged 18-29 years with Graves disease. The chain combines TRBV20-1 with TRBJ2-1, with 11 nucleotides matching TRBD2. The starting material was peripheral blood mononuclear cells (PBMCs), obtained at new diagnosis, from a patient treated with antithyroid drugs. The CDR3 DNA is TGCAGTGCCATCCGTAGGGTCGGGCTAGCGGGAGGACTTGAGCAGTTCTTC. It is translated as CSAIRRVGLAGGLEQFF.